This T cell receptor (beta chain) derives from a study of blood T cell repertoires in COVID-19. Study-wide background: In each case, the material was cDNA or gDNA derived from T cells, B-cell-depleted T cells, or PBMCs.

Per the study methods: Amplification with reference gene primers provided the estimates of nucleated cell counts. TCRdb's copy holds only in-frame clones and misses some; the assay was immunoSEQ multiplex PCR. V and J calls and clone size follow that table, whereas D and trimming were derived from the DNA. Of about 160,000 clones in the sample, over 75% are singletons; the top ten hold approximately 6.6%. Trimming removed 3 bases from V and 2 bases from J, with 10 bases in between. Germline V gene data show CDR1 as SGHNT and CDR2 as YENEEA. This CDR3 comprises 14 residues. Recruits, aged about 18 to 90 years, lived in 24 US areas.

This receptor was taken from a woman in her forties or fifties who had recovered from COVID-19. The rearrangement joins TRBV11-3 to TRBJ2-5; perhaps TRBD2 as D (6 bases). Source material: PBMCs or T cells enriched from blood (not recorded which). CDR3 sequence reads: CASSLYGTQETQYF. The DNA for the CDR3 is TGTGCCAGCAGCTTGTACGGGACTCAAGAGACCCAGTACTTC.